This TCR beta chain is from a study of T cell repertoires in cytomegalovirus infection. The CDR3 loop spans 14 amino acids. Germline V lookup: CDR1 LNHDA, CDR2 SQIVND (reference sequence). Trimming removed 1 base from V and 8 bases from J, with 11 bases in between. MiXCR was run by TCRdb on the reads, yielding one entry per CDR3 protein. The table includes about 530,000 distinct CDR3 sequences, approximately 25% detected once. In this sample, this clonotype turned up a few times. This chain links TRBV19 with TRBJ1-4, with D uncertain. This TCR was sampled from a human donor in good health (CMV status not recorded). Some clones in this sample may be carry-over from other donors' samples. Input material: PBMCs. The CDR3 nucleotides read TGTGCCAGTAGTATAGGGCAGGAATCCGAAAAACTGTTTTTT. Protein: CASSIGQESEKLFF.